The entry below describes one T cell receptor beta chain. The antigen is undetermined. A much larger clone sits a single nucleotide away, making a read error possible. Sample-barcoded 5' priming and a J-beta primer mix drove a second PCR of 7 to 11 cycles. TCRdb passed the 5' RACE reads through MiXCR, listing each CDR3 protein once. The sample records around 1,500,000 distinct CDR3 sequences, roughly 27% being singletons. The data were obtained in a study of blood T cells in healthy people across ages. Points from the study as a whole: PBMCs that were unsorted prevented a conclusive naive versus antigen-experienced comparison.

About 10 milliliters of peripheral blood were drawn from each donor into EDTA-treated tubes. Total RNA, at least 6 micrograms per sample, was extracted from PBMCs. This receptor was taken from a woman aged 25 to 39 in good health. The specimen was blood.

CDR3 DNA sequence: TGCAGCGCCAAGACTAGCGGGGGCCACGAGCAGTACTTC. The encoded protein is CSAKTSGGHEQYF. The chain uses TRBV29-1 and TRBJ2-7; 12 bases agree with TRBD2. J lost 5 bases, V lost 7 bases, and 6 bases had no gene match. The CDR3 length is 13 residues. Germline loops: CDR1 SQVTM, CDR2 ANQGSEA.